This is a list of T cell receptor beta chains from one sample in a study of blood T cell repertoires in COVID-19. Sequenced by immunoSEQ multiplex PCR; TCRdb stores in-frame clones only, minus some. The repertoire holds under 300,000 clones, with roughly nine tenths as singletons. Sequencing was done on a sample of PBMCs or T cells enriched from blood (not recorded which). These receptors were obtained from a woman between 50 and 59 years old who had recovered from COVID-19. The CDR3 runs from the conserved cysteine through the conserved F or W. The D gene is left open where the match is weak. Size is stated for part of the rows, as once, few or many counts, or as a class when the clone is expanded.

d_call	v_call	j_call	clone_size	cdr3_nt	cdr3_aa
TRBD2	TRBV4-1	TRBJ2-1	NA	TGCGCCAGCAGCCAAGATCCCTCGGCTAGCGGGAGCCTCCGAGTCGAGCAGTTCTTC	CASSQDPSASGSLRVEQFF
NA	TRBV4-2	TRBJ1-1	NA	TGTGCCAGCAGCCAAGATATGGGTCTGACATGGAACACTGAAGCTTTCTTT	CASSQDMGLTWNTEAFF
TRBD1	TRBV4-3	TRBJ1-2	NA	TGCGCCAGCAGCCGGACAGGAATGGGCTATGGCTACACCTTC	CASSRTGMGYGYTF
NA	TRBV9	TRBJ2-1	once	TGTGCCAGCAGCGTAGTGGCGGGAACCATCTCCTACAATGAGCAGTTCTTC	CASSVVAGTISYNEQFF
TRBD2	TRBV5-6	TRBJ2-1	NA	TGTGCCAGCAGCCCCGGGACTAGCGCCCACAATGAGCAGTTCTTC	CASSPGTSAHNEQFF
NA	TRBV11-3	TRBJ2-3	NA	TGTGCCAGCAGCCCCGACACCGGGATTACGCAGTATTTT	CASSPDTGITQYF
NA	TRBV6-6	TRBJ2-7	once	TGTGCCAGCCGGACTCGGGTCACGGAAGAGCAGTACTTC	CASRTRVTEEQYF
NA	TRBV7-9	TRBJ1-4	NA	TGTGCCAGCAGCTGGGACTATGATGAAAAACTGTTTTTT	CASSWDYDEKLFF
NA	TRBV28	TRBJ1-3	NA	TGTGCCAGCAAAGGAGGGGCTGGAAACACCATATATTTT	CASKGGAGNTIYF
NA	TRBV11-2	TRBJ1-2	NA	TGTGCCAGCAGCTTAGTGATGGCGGGGGAAGATGGCTACACCTTC	CASSLVMAGEDGYTF
NA	TRBV5-4	TRBJ2-1	NA	TGTGCCAGCAGCTCCCTTGTCTCACAGCAGGGTGAGCAGTTCTTC	CASSSLVSQQGEQFF
NA	TRBV7-2	TRBJ2-3	NA	TGTGCCAGCACCCCTAGGGCAGGGCCCACAGATACGCAGTATTTT	CASTPRAGPTDTQYF
NA	TRBV5-1	TRBJ2-7	NA	TGCGCCAGCAGCTTTACAGGTGCCTACGAGCAGTACTTC	CASSFTGAYEQYF
NA	TRBV9	TRBJ1-5	NA	TGTGCCAGCAGCGTAGGGGGAGGCGGCAATCAGCCCCAGCATTTT	CASSVGGGGNQPQHF
TRBD2	TRBV7-8	TRBJ2-1	NA	TGTGCCAGCAGGCTAGCGGGAGGTGTGAATGAGCAGTTCTTC	CASRLAGGVNEQFF
NA	TRBV5-1	TRBJ2-1	NA	TGCGCCAGCAGCGTCCTACAGGGTCATGAGCAGTTCTTC	CASSVLQGHEQFF
TRBD1	TRBV3-1/TRBV3-2	TRBJ1-1	NA	TGTGCCAGCAGCCGGGGGACAGGTAACACTGAAGCTTTCTTT	CASSRGTGNTEAFF
NA	TRBV20-1	TRBJ2-3	NA	TGCAGTCTAAGCCCGGATACGCAGTATTTT	CSLSPDTQYF
TRBD1	TRBV7-2	TRBJ1-2	NA	TGTGCCAGCAGCGTCGGACAGGGGGACTATGGCTACACCTTC	CASSVGQGDYGYTF
TRBD1	TRBV7-8	TRBJ1-6	NA	TGTGCCAGCAGCCAGAAACCCGGGACAGGGATCAAGAATTCACCCCTCCACTTT	CASSQKPGTGIKNSPLHF
NA	TRBV18	TRBJ2-3	NA	TGTGCCAGCTCACTAACAGGGGATACGCAGTATTTT	CASSLTGDTQYF
NA	TRBV10-3	TRBJ2-1	few	TGTGCCATCAGTGAGAGGTTGGAGTACAATGAGCAGTTCTTC	CAISERLEYNEQFF
TRBD2	TRBV5-4	TRBJ2-3	NA	TGTGCCAGCAGCTTGACTAGCGGGAGAAATGCAGATACGCAGTATTTT	CASSLTSGRNADTQYF
TRBD1	TRBV30	TRBJ2-7	NA	TGTGCCTGGAAGAGAGACAGGGGGACCTACGAGCAGTACTTC	CAWKRDRGTYEQYF
NA	TRBV29-1	TRBJ2-1	once	TGCAGCGTTGACGGCGGAACCTACAATGAGCAGTTCTTC	CSVDGGTYNEQFF
TRBD1	TRBV19	TRBJ1-5	NA	TGTGCCAGTAGCGACCCGGGACAGATCCGAAATCAGCCCCAGCATTTT	CASSDPGQIRNQPQHF
NA	TRBV9	TRBJ2-3	NA	TGTGCCAGCAGCGCCCAGGAGGAGCCGGGAGATACGCAGTATTTT	CASSAQEEPGDTQYF
NA	TRBV28	TRBJ1-4	NA	TGTGCCAGCAGCTCACAGCGGCGAAGGGACTTAGAAAAACTGTTTTTT	CASSSQRRRDLEKLFF
TRBD1	TRBV7-9	TRBJ1-4	NA	TGTGCCAGCAGCAGGGGACAGGCCCCCGAGGGGCAACTGTTTTTT	CASSRGQAPEGQLFF
NA	TRBV20-1	TRBJ1-1	NA	TGCAGTGCTAGTCCCGGGGTAACTGAAGCTTTCTTT	CSASPGVTEAFF
NA	TRBV10-3	TRBJ2-7	NA	TGTGCCATCAAGCGGGCAGCAATCTACGAGCAGTACTTC	CAIKRAAIYEQYF
NA	TRBV7-9	TRBJ2-5	NA	TGTGCCAGCAGCCCTCGGGTTCAAGAGACCCAGTACTTC	CASSPRVQETQYF
TRBD1	TRBV6-5	TRBJ2-7	NA	TGTGCCAGCACTACAGGGGGTCACCACGAGCAGTACTTC	CASTTGGHHEQYF
NA	TRBV5-1	TRBJ2-2	NA	TGCGCCAGCAGCTTGGGAGCTAACACCGGGGAGCTGTTTTTT	CASSLGANTGELFF
NA	TRBV15	TRBJ1-5	NA	TGTGCCACCAGCAGGGGAGGGGGTCAGCCCCAGCATTTT	CATSRGGGQPQHF
TRBD2	TRBV30	TRBJ2-7	NA	TGTGCCTGGAGTGTGGGACTAGCGGGAGACAACGAGCAGTACTTC	CAWSVGLAGDNEQYF
TRBD1	TRBV6-2/TRBV6-3	TRBJ2-7	NA	TGTGCCAGCAGTTACTCGGGACAGTGGACGACCTACGAGCAGTACTTC	CASSYSGQWTTYEQYF
TRBD1	TRBV2	TRBJ2-7	NA	TGTGCCAGCAGGCCCCTGGGACAGGGCTCCTACGAGCAGTACTTC	CASRPLGQGSYEQYF
NA	TRBV11-3	TRBJ2-2	NA	TGTGCCAGCAGCCATAGGGCAGGGGTGAACACCGGGGAGCTGTTTTTT	CASSHRAGVNTGELFF
NA	TRBV27	TRBJ2-4	NA	TGTGCCAGCAGTTCCCTACCGGGGTTGGAAAACATTCAGTACTTC	CASSSLPGLENIQYF
NA	TRBV7-3	TRBJ2-3	NA	TGTGCCAGCAGCCCACAGGGTACAGATACGCAGTATTTT	CASSPQGTDTQYF
TRBD2	TRBV24-1	TRBJ2-1	NA	TGTGCCACCAGTCCCCGGACAGTTGGGACTAGCGGGAGTAGTAATGAGCAGTTCTTC	CATSPRTVGTSGSSNEQFF
NA	TRBV28	TRBJ1-2	few	TGTGCCAGCAGTCAAGGGGGGGAAGGACACTATGGCTACACCTTC	CASSQGGEGHYGYTF
TRBD1	TRBV11-3	TRBJ1-1	NA	TGTGCCAGCAGCCCAGGACAGGGCTTTTCGACTGAAGCTTTCTTT	CASSPGQGFSTEAFF
TRBD2	TRBV6-6	TRBJ2-1	NA	TGTGCCAGCAGTGACGGACTAGCGGGAGGCAATGAGCAGTTCTTC	CASSDGLAGGNEQFF
NA	TRBV6-2/TRBV6-3	TRBJ2-5	NA	TGTGCCAGCAGTTACGTTGGGGGGAGAACGGAGACCCAGTACTTC	CASSYVGGRTETQYF
NA	TRBV6-2/TRBV6-3	TRBJ1-1	NA	TGTGCCAGCAGTTTGGGACTTTTGAACACTGAAGCTTTCTTT	CASSLGLLNTEAFF
NA	TRBV28	TRBJ2-5	NA	TGTGCCAGCAGCCACGACAGGACCGTCCAAGAGACCCAGTACTTC	CASSHDRTVQETQYF